This TCR beta chain comes out of a study of CXCR3-negative and CXCR3-positive naive CD8 T cells. Across the whole study: Cumulative TRB read yield was roughly 140 million, averaging about 1.5 +/- 0.3 million per library.

Notes on the study in general: Unlike memory cells, which differed, naive CXCR3-negative and CXCR3-positive cells had similar TRBV-TRBJ usage. Most assays were run on fresh PBMCs (CXCR3 expression partially decreased after cryopreservation). Diversity ran similarly high across both naive subsets but far lower in memory CD8+ cells.

Of note for this clonotype: Its matching antigen is unknown.

5' RACE with UMI labels generated the TRB cDNA libraries. TCRdb re-called the 5' RACE reads and shows each CDR3 protein once, DNA omitted. The table for this sample gives 37,000 or so distinct CDR3 sequences. CDR1 SQVTM and CDR2 ANQGSEA come from the germline V gene. The CDR3 extends over 16 amino acids. The V call is TRBV29-1, the J call TRBJ2-1; with no DNA, the TCRdb D assignment of TRBD1 cannot be verified. The specimen sequenced was memory CD8+ T cells from blood. This TCR was recovered from a human donor in good health. Some clones in this sample may be carry-over from other donors' samples. CDR3: CSVEVWGPRSRNEQFF.